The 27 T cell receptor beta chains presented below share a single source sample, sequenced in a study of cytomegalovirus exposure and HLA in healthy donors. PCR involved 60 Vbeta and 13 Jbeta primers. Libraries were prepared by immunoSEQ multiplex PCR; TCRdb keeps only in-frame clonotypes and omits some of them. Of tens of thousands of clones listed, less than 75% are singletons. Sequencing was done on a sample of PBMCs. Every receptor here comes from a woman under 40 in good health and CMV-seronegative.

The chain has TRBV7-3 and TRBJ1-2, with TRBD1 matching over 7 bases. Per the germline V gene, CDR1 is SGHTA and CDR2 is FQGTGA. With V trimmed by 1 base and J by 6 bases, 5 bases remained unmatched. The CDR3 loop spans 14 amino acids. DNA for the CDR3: TGTGCCAGCAGCTTAATGGGACAGTTAAATGGCTACACCTTC. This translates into CASSLMGQLNGYTF.

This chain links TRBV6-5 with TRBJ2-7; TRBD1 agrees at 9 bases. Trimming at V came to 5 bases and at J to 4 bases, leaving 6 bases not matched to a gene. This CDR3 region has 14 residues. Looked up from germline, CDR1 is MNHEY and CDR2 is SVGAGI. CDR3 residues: CASSEWDRAYEQYF. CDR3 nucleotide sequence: TGTGCCAGCAGTGAATGGGACAGGGCTTACGAGCAGTACTTC.

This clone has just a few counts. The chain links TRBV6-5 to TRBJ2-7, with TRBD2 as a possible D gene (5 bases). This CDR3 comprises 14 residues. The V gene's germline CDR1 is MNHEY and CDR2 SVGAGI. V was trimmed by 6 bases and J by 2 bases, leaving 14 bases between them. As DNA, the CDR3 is TGTGCCAGCAGCATTGGGAGTGGGACCTACGAGCAGTACTTC. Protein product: CASSIGSGTYEQYF.

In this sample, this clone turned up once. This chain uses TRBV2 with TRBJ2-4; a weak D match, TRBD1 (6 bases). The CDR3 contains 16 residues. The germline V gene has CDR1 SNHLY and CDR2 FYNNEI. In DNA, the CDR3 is TGTGCTGGGGGACGAGGGGGACCGGTCGCCAAAAACATTCAGTACTTC. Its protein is CAGGRGGPVAKNIQYF.

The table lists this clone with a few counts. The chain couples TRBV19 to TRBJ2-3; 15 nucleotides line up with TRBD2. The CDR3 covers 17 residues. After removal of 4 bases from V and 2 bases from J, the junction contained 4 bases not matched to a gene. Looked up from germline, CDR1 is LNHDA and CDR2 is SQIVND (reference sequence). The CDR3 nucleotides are TGTGCCAGTAGTACGGGACTAGCGGGGGGTAACACAGATACGCAGTATTTT. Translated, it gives CASSTGLAGGNTDTQYF. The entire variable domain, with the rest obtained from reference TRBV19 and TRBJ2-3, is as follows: DGGITQSPKYLFRKEGQNVTLSCEQNLNHDAMYWYRQDPGQGLRLIYYSQIVNDFQKGDIAEGYSVSREKKESFPLTVTSAQKNPTAFYLCASSTGLAGGNTDTQYFGPGTRLTVL.

In DNA form, the CDR3 reads TGTGCCAGCAACACCGGGACAGGGAAAACTGAAGCTTTCTTT. It codes for CASNTGTGKTEAFF. The chain joins TRBV6-5 to TRBJ1-1, with TRBD1 matching over 9 bases. This CDR3 region has 14 residues. Unmatched junction bases numbered 8, after V lost 7 bases and J lost 5 bases. Germline CDR1 is MNHEY and CDR2 is SVGAGI.

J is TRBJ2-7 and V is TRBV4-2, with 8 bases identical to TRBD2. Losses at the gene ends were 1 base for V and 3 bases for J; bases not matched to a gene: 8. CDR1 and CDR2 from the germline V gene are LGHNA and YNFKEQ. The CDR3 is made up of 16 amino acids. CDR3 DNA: TGTGCCAGCAGCCAAGGTGTTAGCGGGGCCTACTACGAGCAGTACTTC. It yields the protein CASSQGVSGAYYEQYF.

CDR3 in DNA: TGTGCCAGCAGCTTGAGGCGGGGGGGTTGGGAAGAGACCCAGTACTTC. Translated: CASSLRRGGWEETQYF. The rearrangement joins TRBV5-6 to TRBJ2-5, with 9 bases fitting TRBD2. There are 16 residues in the CDR3. With V trimmed by 1 base and J by 3 bases, 7 bases remained unmatched. CDR1 is SGHDT and CDR2 is YYEEEE in the germline V gene.

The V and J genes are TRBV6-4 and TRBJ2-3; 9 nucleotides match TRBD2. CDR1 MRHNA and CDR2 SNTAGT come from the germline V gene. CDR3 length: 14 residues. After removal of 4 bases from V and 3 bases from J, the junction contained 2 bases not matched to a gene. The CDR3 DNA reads TGTGCCAGCAGTGCTAGCGGGACAACAGATACGCAGTATTTT. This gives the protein CASSASGTTDTQYF.

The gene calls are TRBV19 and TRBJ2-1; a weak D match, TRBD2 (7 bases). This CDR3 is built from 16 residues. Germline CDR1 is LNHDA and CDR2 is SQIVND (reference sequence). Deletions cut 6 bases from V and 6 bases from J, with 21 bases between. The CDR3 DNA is TGTGCCAGTAGCCCTTGGGCTGGGGGCGGGGGCAATGAGCAGTTCTTC. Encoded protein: CASSPWAGGGGNEQFF.

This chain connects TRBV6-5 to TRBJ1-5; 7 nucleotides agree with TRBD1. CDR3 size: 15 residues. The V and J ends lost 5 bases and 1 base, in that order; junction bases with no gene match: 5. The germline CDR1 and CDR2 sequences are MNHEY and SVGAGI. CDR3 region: CASSGQVGSNQPQHF. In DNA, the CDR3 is TGTGCCAGCAGTGGACAGGTGGGGAGCAATCAGCCCCAGCATTTT.

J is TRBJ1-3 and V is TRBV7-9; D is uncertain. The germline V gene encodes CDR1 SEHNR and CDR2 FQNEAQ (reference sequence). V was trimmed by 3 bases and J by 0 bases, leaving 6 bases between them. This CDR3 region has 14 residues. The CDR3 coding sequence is TGTGCCAGCAGCTTCTTCAGCTCTGGAAACACCATATATTTT. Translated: CASSFFSSGNTIYF.

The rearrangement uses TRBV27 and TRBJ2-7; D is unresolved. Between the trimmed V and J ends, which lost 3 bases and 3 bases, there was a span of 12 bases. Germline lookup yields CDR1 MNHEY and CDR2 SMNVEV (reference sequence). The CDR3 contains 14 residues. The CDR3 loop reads CASSFSSFGYEQYF. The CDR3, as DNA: TGTGCCAGCAGTTTTAGCAGTTTTGGCTACGAGCAGTACTTC.

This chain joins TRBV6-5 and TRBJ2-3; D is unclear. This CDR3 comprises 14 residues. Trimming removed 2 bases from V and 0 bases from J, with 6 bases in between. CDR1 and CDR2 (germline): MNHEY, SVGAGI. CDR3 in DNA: TGTGCCAGCAGTTACCAGACTAGCACAGATACGCAGTATTTT. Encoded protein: CASSYQTSTDTQYF.

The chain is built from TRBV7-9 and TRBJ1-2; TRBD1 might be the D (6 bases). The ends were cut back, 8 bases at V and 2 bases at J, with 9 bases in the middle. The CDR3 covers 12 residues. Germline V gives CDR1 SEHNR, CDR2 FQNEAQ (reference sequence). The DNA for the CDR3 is TGTGCCAGCCGCCAGGGGAACTATGGCTACACCTTC. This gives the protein CASRQGNYGYTF.

The CDR3 reads CASSSYRVNTEAFF. The CDR3 region has the DNA TGTGCCAGCAGCTCCTACAGGGTGAACACTGAAGCTTTCTTT. This sequence joins TRBV7-9 and TRBJ1-1; tentative D call: TRBD1 (6 bases). This CDR3 has 14 residues. V shed 4 bases and J shed 0 bases, with 9 bases lying between them. Per the germline V gene, CDR1 is SEHNR and CDR2 is FQNEAQ (reference sequence).

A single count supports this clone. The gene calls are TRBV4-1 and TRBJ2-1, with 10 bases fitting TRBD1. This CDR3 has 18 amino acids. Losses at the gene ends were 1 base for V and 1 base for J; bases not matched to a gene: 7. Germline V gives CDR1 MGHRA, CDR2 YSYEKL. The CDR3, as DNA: TGCGCCAGCAGCCAAGGGACAGGGGGATATATATCCTACAATGAGCAGTTCTTC. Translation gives CASSQGTGGYISYNEQFF.

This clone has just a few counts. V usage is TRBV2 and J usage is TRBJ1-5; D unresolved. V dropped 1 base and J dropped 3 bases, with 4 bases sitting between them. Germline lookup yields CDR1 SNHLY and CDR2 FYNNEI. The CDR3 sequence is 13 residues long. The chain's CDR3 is CASSEEYNQPQHF. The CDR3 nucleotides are TGTGCCAGCAGTGAAGAATACAATCAGCCCCAGCATTTT.

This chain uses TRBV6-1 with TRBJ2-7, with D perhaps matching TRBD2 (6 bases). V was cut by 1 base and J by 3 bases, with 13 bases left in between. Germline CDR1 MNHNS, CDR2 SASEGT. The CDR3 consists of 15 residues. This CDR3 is CASSEGQEGGYEQYF. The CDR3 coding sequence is TGTGCCAGCAGTGAAGGGCAGGAGGGAGGCTACGAGCAGTACTTC.

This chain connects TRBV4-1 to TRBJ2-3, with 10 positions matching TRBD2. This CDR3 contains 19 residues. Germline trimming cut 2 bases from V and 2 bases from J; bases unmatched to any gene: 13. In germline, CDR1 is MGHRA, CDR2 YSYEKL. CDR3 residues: CASSQFTPQRGGNTDTQYF. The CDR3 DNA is TGCGCCAGCAGCCAATTTACCCCGCAGCGGGGGGGCAACACAGATACGCAGTATTTT.

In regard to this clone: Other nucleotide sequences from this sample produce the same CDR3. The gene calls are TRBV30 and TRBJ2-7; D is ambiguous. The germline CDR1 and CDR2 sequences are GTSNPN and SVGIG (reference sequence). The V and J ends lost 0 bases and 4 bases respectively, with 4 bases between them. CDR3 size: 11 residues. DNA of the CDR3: TGTGCCTGGAGTGTTCTTTACGAGCAGTACTTC. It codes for CAWSVLYEQYF.

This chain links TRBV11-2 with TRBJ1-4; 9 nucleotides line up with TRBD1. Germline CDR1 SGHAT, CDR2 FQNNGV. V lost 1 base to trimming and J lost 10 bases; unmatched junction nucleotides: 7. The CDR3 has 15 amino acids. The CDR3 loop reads CASSLAPGQGVKLFF. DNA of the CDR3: TGTGCCAGCAGCTTAGCTCCGGGACAGGGAGTAAAACTGTTTTTT.

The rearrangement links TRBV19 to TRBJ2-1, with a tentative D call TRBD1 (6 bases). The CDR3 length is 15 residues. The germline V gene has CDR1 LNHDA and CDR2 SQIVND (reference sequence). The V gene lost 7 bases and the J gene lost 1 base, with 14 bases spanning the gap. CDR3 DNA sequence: TGTGCCAGTACTCGGCAGGGGAAGTCCTACAATGAGCAGTTCTTC. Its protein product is CASTRQGKSYNEQFF.

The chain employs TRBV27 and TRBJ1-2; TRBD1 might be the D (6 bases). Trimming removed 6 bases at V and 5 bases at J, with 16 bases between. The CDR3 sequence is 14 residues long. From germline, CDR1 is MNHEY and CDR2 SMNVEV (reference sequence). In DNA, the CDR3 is TGTGCCAGCAGAACCACAGGGATCAAGTATGGCTACACCTTC. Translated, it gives CASRTTGIKYGYTF.

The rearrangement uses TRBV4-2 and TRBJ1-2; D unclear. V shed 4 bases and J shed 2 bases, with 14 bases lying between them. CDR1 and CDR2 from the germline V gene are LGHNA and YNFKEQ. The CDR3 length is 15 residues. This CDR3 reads CASSPRRGSNYGYTF. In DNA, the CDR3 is TGTGCCAGCAGCCCTAGGCGCGGCTCCAACTATGGCTACACCTTC.

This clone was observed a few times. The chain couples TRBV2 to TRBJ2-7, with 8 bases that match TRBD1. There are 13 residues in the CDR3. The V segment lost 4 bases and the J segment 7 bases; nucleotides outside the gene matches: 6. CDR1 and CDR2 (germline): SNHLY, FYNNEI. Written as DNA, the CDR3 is TGTGCCAGCAGTGGACAGGGGTCGTGGGAGCAGTACTTC. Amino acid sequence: CASSGQGSWEQYF.

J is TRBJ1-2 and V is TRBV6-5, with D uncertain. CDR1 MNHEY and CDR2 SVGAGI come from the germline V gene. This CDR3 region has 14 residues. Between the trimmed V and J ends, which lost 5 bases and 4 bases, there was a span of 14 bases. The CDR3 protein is CASSRSDGGYGYTF. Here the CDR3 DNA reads TGTGCCAGCAGTCGCTCGGACGGAGGCTATGGCTACACCTTC.